The subject of this entry is one T cell receptor (beta chain). Its target is not known. The data are from a study of T cell repertoires in cytomegalovirus infection. Study-level findings and limits: Accumulated public TCR beta family frequency recognized individuals carrying CMV together with the relevant HLA.

V was clipped by 3 bases and J by 3 bases, with 15 bases between them. The CDR3 is 14 residues long. Germline V lookup: CDR1 DFQATT, CDR2 SNEGSKA (reference sequence). Via MiXCR, TCRdb re-called the reads, giving one row per CDR3 protein. The table records under 200,000 distinct CDR3 sequences, roughly 9% of them present only once. The sequenced material came from PBMCs. The TCR was taken from a human donor in good health (CMV status not recorded). Some clones in this sample may be carry-over from other donors' samples. This chain uses TRBV20-1 with TRBJ2-7; no definite D call. CDR3 in amino acids: CSARAPFGYYEQYF. The CDR3 DNA follows: TGCAGTGCTAGGGCTCCCTTCGGATACTACGAGCAGTACTTC.